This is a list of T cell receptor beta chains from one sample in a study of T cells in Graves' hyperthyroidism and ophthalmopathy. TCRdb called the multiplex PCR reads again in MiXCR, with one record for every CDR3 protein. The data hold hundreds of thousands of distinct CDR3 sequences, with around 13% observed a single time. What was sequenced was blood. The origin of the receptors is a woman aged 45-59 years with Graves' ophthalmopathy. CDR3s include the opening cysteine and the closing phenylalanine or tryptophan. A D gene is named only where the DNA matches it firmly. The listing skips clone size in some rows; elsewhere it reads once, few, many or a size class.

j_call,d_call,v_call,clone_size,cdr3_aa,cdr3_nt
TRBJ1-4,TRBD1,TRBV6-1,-,CASTLDRGVANEKLFF,TGTGCCAGCACCCTGGACAGGGGGGTTGCTAATGAAAAACTGTTTTTT
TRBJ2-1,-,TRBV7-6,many,CASSSPLINRYNEQFF,TGTGCCAGCAGCTCCCCTCTGATCAATCGGTACAATGAGCAGTTCTTC
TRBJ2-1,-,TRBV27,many,CASRRYGAYNEQFF,TGTGCCAGCAGACGGTACGGGGCCTACAATGAGCAGTTCTTC
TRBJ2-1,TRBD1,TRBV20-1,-,CSARGTGTGGVGGEQFF,TGCAGTGCTAGAGGCACCGGGACAGGGGGAGTGGGTGGTGAGCAGTTCTTC
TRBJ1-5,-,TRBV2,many,CASSDGVSNQPQHF,TGTGCCAGCAGTGACGGTGTTTCCAATCAGCCCCAGCATTTT
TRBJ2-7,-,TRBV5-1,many,CASAISFGGVGTTPEQYF,TGCGCCAGCGCCATTTCGTTTGGGGGGGTAGGGACAACCCCCGAGCAGTACTTC
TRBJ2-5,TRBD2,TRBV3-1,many,CASSQGTSVSETQYF,TGTGCCAGCAGCCAAGGGACTAGCGTATCGGAGACCCAGTACTTC
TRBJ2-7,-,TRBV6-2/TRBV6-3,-,CASSSSTDWISYEQYF,TGTGCCAGCAGTTCCTCTACGGACTGGATCTCCTACGAGCAGTACTTC
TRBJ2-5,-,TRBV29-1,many,CSVVLSQETQYF,TGCAGCGTTGTACTAAGCCAAGAGACCCAGTACTTC
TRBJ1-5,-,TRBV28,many,CASRSKAQHF,TGTGCCAGCCGATCAAAGGCCCAGCATTTT
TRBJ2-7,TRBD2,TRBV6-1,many,CASSEAAGVVREQYF,TGTGCCAGCAGTGAAGCTGCGGGAGTTGTTCGGGAGCAGTACTTC
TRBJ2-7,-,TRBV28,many,CASSLYQVSYEQYF,TGTGCCAGCAGTTTATATCAGGTTTCCTACGAGCAGTACTTC
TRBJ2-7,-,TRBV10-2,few,CASSLKLEEGRYF,TGCGCCAGCAGCTTGAAACTGGAGGAGGGGCGGTACTTC
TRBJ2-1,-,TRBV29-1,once,CSVAPLYGSYNEQFF,TGCAGCGTTGCTCCCCTTTACGGGTCCTACAATGAGCAGTTCTTC
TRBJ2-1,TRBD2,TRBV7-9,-,CASSLGREGPFF,TGTGCCAGCAGCTTAGGGCGGGAGGGTCCGTTCTTC
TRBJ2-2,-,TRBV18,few,CASSPRPALGSATGEPFF,TGTGCCAGCTCACCACGCCCGGCTCTAGGATCGGCCACCGGGGAGCCGTTTTTT
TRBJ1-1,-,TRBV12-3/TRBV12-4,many,CASSLSSRMNTEAFF,TGTGCCAGCAGTTTATCTAGCCGTATGAACACTGAAGCTTTCTTT
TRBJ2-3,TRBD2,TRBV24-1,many,CATSDRTSPITDTQYF,TGTGCCACCAGTGATCGGACTAGCCCAATCACAGATACGCAGTATTTT
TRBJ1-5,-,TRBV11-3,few,CASSLGFDDLGTQPQHF,TGTGCCAGCAGCTTAGGGTTTGACGACCTGGGAACTCAGCCCCAGCATTTT
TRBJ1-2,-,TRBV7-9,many,CASSLEPPGHGYTF,TGTGCCAGCAGCTTAGAACCTCCAGGGCATGGCTACACCTTC
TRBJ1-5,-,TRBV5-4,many,CASSSGQTQPQHF,TGTGCCAGCAGCTCTGGACAAACCCAGCCCCAGCATTTT
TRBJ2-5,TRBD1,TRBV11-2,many,CASSPLQGGGETQYF,TGTGCCAGCAGCCCCCTACAGGGGGGAGGAGAGACCCAGTACTTC
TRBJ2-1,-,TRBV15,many,CATSRDHRDNEQFF,TGTGCCACCAGCAGAGATCACAGGGACAATGAGCAGTTCTTC